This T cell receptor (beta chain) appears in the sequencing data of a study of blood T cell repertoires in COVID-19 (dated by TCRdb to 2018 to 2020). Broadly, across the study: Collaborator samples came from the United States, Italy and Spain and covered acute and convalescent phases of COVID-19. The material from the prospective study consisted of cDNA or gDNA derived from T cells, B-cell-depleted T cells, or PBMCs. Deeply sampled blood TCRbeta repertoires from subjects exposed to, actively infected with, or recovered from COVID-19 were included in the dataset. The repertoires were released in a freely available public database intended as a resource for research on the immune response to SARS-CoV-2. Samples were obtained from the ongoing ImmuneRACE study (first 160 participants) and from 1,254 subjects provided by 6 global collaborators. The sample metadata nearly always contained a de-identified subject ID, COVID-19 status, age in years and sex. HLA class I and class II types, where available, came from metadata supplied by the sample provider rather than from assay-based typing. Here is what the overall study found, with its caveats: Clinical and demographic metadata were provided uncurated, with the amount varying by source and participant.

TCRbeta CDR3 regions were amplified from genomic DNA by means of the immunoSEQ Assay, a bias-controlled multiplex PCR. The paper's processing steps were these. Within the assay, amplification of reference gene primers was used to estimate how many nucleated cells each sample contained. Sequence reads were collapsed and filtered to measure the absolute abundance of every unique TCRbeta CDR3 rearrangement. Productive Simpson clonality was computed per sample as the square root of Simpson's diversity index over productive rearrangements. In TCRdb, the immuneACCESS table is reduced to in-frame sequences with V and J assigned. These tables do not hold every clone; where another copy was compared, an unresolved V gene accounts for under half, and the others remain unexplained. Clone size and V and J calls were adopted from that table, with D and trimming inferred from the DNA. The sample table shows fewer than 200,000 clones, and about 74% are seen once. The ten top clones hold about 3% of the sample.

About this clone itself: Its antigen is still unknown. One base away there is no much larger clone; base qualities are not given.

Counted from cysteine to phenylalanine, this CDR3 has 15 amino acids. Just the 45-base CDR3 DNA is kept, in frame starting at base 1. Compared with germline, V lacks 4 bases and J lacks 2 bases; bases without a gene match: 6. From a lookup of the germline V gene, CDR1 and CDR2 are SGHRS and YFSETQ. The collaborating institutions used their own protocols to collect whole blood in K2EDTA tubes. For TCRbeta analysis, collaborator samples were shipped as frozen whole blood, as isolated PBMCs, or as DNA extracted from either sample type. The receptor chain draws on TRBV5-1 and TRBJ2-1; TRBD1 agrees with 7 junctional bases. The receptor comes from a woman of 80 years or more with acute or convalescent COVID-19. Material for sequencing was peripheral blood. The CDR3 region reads CASSGRDRAYNEQFF. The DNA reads TGCGCCAGCAGCGGCCGGGACAGAGCCTACAATGAGCAGTTCTTC.